These 14 T cell receptor beta chains originate from one sample sequenced in a study of T cell responses to AZD1222 COVID-19 vaccine. The table came from immunoSEQ multiplex PCR; TCRdb's copy has only in-frame clones and leaves some out. Of around 130,000 clones in the sample, just over 85% were seen once. The input for sequencing was peripheral blood, taken on day 0 of AZD1222 vaccination. Receptors were obtained from an adult in good health.

The CDR3 reads CASRHGGLVGGSWDEQFF. For the CDR3, the DNA is TGTGCCAGCAGGCACGGTGGTCTGGTAGGCGGGAGTTGGGATGAGCAGTTCTTC. The rearrangement uses TRBV27 and TRBJ2-1, with TRBD2 matching over 7 bases. Germline V lookup: CDR1 MNHEY, CDR2 SMNVEV (reference sequence). V gave up 6 bases and J gave up 8 bases; unmatched junction bases: 22. The CDR3 totals 18 residues.

The chain is built from TRBV27 and TRBJ2-1; D gene unclear. CDR3 length: 11 amino acids. With 2 bases removed from V and 10 bases from J, the gap between germline ends came to 6 bases. CDR1 MNHEY and CDR2 SMNVEV come from the germline V gene (reference sequence). The CDR3 region is CASSLVGEQFF. CDR3 nucleotide sequence: TGTGCCAGCAGTTTAGTGGGGGAGCAGTTCTTC.

The chain joins TRBV30 to TRBJ1-1; 7 bases line up with TRBD1. Germline CDR1 and CDR2: GTSNPN and SVGIG (reference sequence). V lost 8 bases and J lost 1; bases outside the gene matches: 7. This CDR3 is built from 13 residues. CDR3 nucleotide sequence: TGTGCCGGAAGGGGACAGCCGAACACTGAAGCTTTCTTT. Protein: CAGRGQPNTEAFF.

The V and J genes are TRBV7-2 and TRBJ1-1; possibly TRBD1 for D (6 bases). The length of the CDR3 is 15 residues. Germline V gene lookup returns CDR1 SGHTA and CDR2 FQGNSA. Trimming left V 8 bases short and J 5 bases short, with 21 bases between. The CDR3 region is CASCGASGAGTEAFF. CDR3 bases: TGTGCCAGCTGTGGAGCATCGGGGGCGGGTACTGAAGCTTTCTTT.

The chain employs TRBV5-5 and TRBJ1-5; D gene ambiguous. Trimming left V 4 bases short and J 6 bases short, with 14 bases between. This CDR3 comprises 14 residues. CDR1 is SGHKS and CDR2 is YYEKEE in the germline V gene (reference sequence). CDR3 nucleotides: TGTGCCAGCAGCCCCCGCGAGGGAGCTCAGCCCCAGCATTTT. Translating gives CASSPREGAQPQHF.

The chain couples TRBV29-1 to TRBJ1-4; a weak D match, TRBD1 (6 bases). The V and J ends lost 7 bases and 0 bases respectively, with 15 bases between them. This CDR3 is built from 15 residues. From germline, CDR1 is SQVTM and CDR2 ANQGSEA. CDR3 protein: CSAVSSGATNEKLFF. The DNA for the CDR3 is TGCAGCGCGGTATCATCAGGGGCAACTAATGAAAAACTGTTTTTT.

The chain couples TRBV6-4 to TRBJ2-2, with 10 bases that match TRBD2. Trimming cost V 2 bases and J 2 bases; bases outside gene matches: 8. The CDR3 contains 18 residues. CDR1 and CDR2 from the germline V gene are MRHNA and SNTAGT. The CDR3 DNA follows: TGTGCCAGCAGTGACACCCTAGGGACTAGCGCCAACACCGGGGAGCTGTTTTTT. This codes for CASSDTLGTSANTGELFF.

The CDR3 reads CASSLGLAGVYEQYF. The CDR3, as DNA: TGTGCCAGCAGCTTAGGGCTAGCGGGAGTTTACGAGCAGTACTTC. The gene calls are TRBV7-9 and TRBJ2-7; TRBD2 aligns across 10 bases. Germline lookup yields CDR1 SEHNR and CDR2 FQNEAQ (reference sequence). Unmatched junction bases numbered 4, after V lost 1 base and J lost 4 bases. The CDR3 covers 15 residues.

The chain carries TRBV7-3 and TRBJ1-1; no reliable D call. The CDR3 has 14 residues. V was shortened by 5 bases and J by 10 bases, with 20 bases between the two germline ends. Germline-derived CDR1 and CDR2 are SGHTA and FQGTGA. CDR3 nucleotides: TGTGCCAGCAGCCCCTTGCGGCAGGCCTACGGAGCTTTCTTT. This encodes CASSPLRQAYGAFF.

This CDR3 reads CASSDGREGNEQFF. The CDR3 nucleotides are TGTGCCAGCAGTGACGGGCGGGAGGGCAATGAGCAGTTCTTC. The chain recombines TRBV6-4 with TRBJ2-1; 9 nucleotides line up with TRBD2. CDR1 MRHNA and CDR2 SNTAGT come from the germline V gene. The CDR3 has 14 residues. V shed 2 bases and J 6 bases; nucleotides not matched to a gene: 2.

The V gene is TRBV7-9, the J gene TRBJ2-1; a weak D match, TRBD2 (5 bases). This CDR3 comprises 12 residues. From germline, CDR1 is SEHNR and CDR2 FQNEAQ (reference sequence). In DNA form, the CDR3 reads TGTGCTTCCGCGTGGGAGCGGTATGAGCAGTTCTTC. Encoded protein: CASAWERYEQFF.

The chain links TRBV2 to TRBJ1-4, with D unclear. V lost 7 bases to trimming and J lost 2 bases, with 20 bases between them. The CDR3 totals 17 residues. From germline, CDR1 is SNHLY and CDR2 FYNNEI. This chain's CDR3 is CASNDLVWGATNEKLFF. The CDR3 DNA reads TGTGCCAGCAATGACCTAGTGTGGGGTGCTACTAATGAAAAACTGTTTTTT. The full variable domain, its missing parts supplied by reference TRBV2 and TRBJ1-4, is EPEVTQTPSHQVTQMGQEVILRCVPISNHLYFYWYRQILGQKVEFLVSFYNNEISEKSEIFDDQFSVERPDGSNFTLKIRSTKLEDSAMYFCASNDLVWGATNEKLFFGSGTQLSVL.

The chain combines TRBV24-1 with TRBJ2-2; D possibly corresponds to TRBD1 (5 bases). This CDR3 contains 14 residues. Per germline, CDR1 KGHDR and CDR2 SFDVKD. Trimming left V 6 bases short and J 1 base short, with 8 bases between. This chain's CDR3 is CATSFGQNTGELFF. CDR3 nucleotide sequence: TGTGCCACCAGTTTCGGACAGAACACCGGGGAGCTGTTTTTT.

CDR3 DNA sequence: TGTGCCAGCAGTGAATCGTCCGGGACAGGGTCCTACGAGCAGTACTTC. Amino acid sequence: CASSESSGTGSYEQYF. The genes are TRBV6-1 and TRBJ2-7; 9 nucleotides line up with TRBD1. Germline V gene sequence: CDR1 MNHNS, CDR2 SASEGT. V gave up 2 bases and J gave up 1 base; unmatched junction bases: 6. The CDR3 is 16 amino acids.